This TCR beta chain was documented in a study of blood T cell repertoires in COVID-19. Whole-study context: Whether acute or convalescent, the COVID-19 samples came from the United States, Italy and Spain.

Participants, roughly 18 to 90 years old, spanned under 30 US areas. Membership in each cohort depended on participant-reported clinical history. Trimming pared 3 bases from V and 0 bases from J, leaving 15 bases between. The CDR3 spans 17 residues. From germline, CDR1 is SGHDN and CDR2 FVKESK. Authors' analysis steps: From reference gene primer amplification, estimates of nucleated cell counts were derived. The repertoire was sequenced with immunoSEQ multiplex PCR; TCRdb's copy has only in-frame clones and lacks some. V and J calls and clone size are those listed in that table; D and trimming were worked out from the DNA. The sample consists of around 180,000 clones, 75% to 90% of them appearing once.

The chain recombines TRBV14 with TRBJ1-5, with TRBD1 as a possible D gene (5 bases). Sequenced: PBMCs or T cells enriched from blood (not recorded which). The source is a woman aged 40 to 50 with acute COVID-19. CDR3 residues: CASSQAQRQYSNQPQHF. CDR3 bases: TGTGCCAGCAGCCAGGCACAGAGACAGTATAGCAATCAGCCCCAGCATTTT.